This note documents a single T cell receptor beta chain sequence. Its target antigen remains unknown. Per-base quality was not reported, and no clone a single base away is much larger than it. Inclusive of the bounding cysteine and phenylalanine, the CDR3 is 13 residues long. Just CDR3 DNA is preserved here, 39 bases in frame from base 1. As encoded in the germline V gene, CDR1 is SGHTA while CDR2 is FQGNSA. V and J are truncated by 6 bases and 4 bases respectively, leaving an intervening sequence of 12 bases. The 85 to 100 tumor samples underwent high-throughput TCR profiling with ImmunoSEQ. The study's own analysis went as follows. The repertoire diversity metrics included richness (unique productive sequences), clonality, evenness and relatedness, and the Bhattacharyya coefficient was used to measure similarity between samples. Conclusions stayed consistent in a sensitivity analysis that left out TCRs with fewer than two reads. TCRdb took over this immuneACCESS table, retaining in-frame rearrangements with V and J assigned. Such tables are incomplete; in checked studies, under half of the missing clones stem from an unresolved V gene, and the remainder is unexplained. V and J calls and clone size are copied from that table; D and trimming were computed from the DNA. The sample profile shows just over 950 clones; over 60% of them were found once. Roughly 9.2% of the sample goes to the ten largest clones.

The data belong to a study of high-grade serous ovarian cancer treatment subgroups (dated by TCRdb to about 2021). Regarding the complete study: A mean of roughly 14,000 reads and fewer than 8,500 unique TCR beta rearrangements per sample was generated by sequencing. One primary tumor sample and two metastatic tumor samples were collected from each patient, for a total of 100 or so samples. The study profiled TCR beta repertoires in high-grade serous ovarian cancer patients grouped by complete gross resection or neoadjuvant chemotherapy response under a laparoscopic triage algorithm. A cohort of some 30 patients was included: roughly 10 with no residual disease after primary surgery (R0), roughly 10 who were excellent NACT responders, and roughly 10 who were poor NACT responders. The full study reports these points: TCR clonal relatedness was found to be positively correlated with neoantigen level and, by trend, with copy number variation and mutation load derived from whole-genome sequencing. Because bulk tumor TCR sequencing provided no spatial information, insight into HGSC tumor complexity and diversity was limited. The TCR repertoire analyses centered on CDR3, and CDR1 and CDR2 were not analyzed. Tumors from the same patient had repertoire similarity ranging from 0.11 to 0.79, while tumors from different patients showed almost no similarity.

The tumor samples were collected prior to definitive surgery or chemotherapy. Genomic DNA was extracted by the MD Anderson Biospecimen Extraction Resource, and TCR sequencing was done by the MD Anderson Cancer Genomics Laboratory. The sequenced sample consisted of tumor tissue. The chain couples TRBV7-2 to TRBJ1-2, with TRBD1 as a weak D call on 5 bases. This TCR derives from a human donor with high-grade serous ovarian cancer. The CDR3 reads CASRSVGPYGYTF. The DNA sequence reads TGTGCCAGCAGGTCCGTGGGGCCCTATGGCTACACCTTC.